This is a list of T cell receptor beta chains from one sample in a study of blood T cell repertoires in COVID-19. Libraries were prepared by immunoSEQ multiplex PCR; TCRdb keeps only in-frame clonotypes and omits some of them. The sample has some 300,000 clones, roughly 89% seen once. Sequenced sample: peripheral blood. These receptors originate from a woman aged 40 to 49 with COVID-19, enrolled during active disease. Each CDR3 is given with its conserved first and last residue. D genes are given only for firm matches. Size tells how often a clone was seen (once, few, many) or the class of an expanded clone, and some rows leave it out.

V	size	length	J	D	CDR3
TRBV19	once	14	TRBJ2-4	TRBD1	CASGQNGQGNIQYF
TRBV25-1	NA	16	TRBJ1-1	NA	CASSETGMGVNTEAFF
TRBV6-5	NA	14	TRBJ1-5	TRBD1	CASTGQGANQPQHF
TRBV7-9	few	12	TRBJ2-7	NA	CASSSDIYEQYF
TRBV15	NA	15	TRBJ1-1	NA	CATSRERGLNTEAFF
TRBV12-5	NA	19	TRBJ1-5	NA	CASGFSLDPLGASNQPQHF
TRBV9	NA	13	TRBJ1-3	NA	CASTQGRGNTIYF
TRBV27	NA	14	TRBJ1-5	TRBD1	CASRGGQGLDPQHF
TRBV6-1	few	18	TRBJ2-2	TRBD1	CASSEMTGGIQGTGELFF
TRBV27	NA	16	TRBJ2-2	TRBD1	CASSLSRTGLTGELFF
TRBV5-1	NA	18	TRBJ1-3	TRBD1	CASSLGGGQGAFGNTIYF
TRBV21-1	NA	18	TRBJ2-6	NA	CASSDLDTGQAGANVLTF
TRBV29-1	NA	15	TRBJ2-3	NA	CSVAGSSGGTDTQYF
TRBV7-9	NA	13	TRBJ2-7	NA	CASSPNDRDEQYF
TRBV5-1	NA	18	TRBJ1-2	TRBD1	CASSFGGTATLTSHGYTF
TRBV9	once	14	TRBJ2-1	NA	CASSFGSRDIEQFF
TRBV28	NA	16	TRBJ2-2	TRBD2	CASSAPGGPFGGELFF
TRBV9	once	20	TRBJ2-3	TRBD2	CASPPATSGREGGWTDTQYF
TRBV9	NA	14	TRBJ2-7	NA	CASSVGGFSYEQHF
TRBV29-1	NA	11	TRBJ1-1	NA	CSVENAREAFF
TRBV9	NA	15	TRBJ1-5	TRBD1	CASSSGQGFIQPQHF
TRBV15	NA	16	TRBJ1-3	NA	CATSSFTGNSGNTIYF
TRBV27	NA	15	TRBJ2-2	TRBD2	CASSSPGLTYGELFF
TRBV30	once	15	TRBJ1-1	NA	CAWSARRGGVTEAFF
TRBV7-9	NA	15	TRBJ1-1	TRBD1	CASAVWDSLNTEAFF
TRBV5-1	NA	17	TRBJ2-1	TRBD2	CASSSGVAGLTRNEQFF
TRBV5-8	NA	16	TRBJ1-6	TRBD1	CASSFPGQGAESPLHF
TRBV27	NA	19	TRBJ1-6	TRBD1	CASSLTIRQGSSYNSPLHF
TRBV28	NA	12	TRBJ2-7	NA	CATRGALYEQYF
TRBV28	once	15	TRBJ1-5	NA	CASSLDGFSNQPQHF
TRBV28	NA	14	TRBJ1-2	TRBD1	CASRTGQRSGGYTF
TRBV10-3	NA	14	TRBJ1-1	NA	CAISERETNTEAFF
TRBV6-2/TRBV6-3	NA	14	TRBJ2-5	TRBD2	CASSYPGGTETQYF
TRBV6-1	NA	11	TRBJ1-1	NA	CASSVETEAFF
TRBV5-1	NA	14	TRBJ2-3	TRBD1	CASSLTGGAGTQYF
TRBV4-3	NA	16	TRBJ1-1	NA	CASSQDIGAARTEAFF
TRBV28	NA	15	TRBJ1-1	NA	CASSSLGAQGTEAFF
TRBV5-1	NA	13	TRBJ2-1	TRBD1	CASSVGQNNEQFF
TRBV27	NA	13	TRBJ1-2	NA	CASSFRRGMGYTF
TRBV28	NA	15	TRBJ1-5	NA	CASNLQGGGNQPQHF
TRBV6-2/TRBV6-3	NA	11	TRBJ2-1	NA	CASSRTHEQFF
TRBV5-6	NA	12	TRBJ2-7	TRBD2	CASSLAGGEQYF
TRBV27	NA	16	TRBJ2-1	TRBD2	CASGTLAEPPYNEQFF
TRBV19	NA	16	TRBJ1-5	NA	CASISRGAGGNQPQHF
TRBV19	once	14	TRBJ1-2	TRBD1	CASYAGGAGGGYTF
TRBV12-5	once	15	TRBJ1-5	NA	CASGLITGLYQPQHF
TRBV27	NA	15	TRBJ1-2	NA	CASSLFGRDNYGYTF
TRBV4-3	NA	15	TRBJ2-2	NA	CASSQSYGGTGELFF
TRBV28	NA	14	TRBJ1-5	TRBD1	CASSERTGITPQHF
TRBV12-3/TRBV12-4	NA	13	TRBJ1-5	NA	CASSVRGSQPQHF
TRBV27	NA	11	TRBJ2-2	NA	CASGRSGELFF
TRBV7-3	once	14	TRBJ1-1	TRBD1	CASSPTGGNTEAFF
TRBV10-2	NA	13	TRBJ1-1	TRBD1	CASSESGQGAAFF
TRBV7-2	NA	15	TRBJ2-3	TRBD1	CASSQQGRSTDTQYF
TRBV27	NA	17	TRBJ1-2	TRBD1	CASTMGVGTGVSEGYTF